These T cell receptor beta chains were read from a single sample in a study of blood T cell repertoires in COVID-19. Sequenced by immunoSEQ multiplex PCR; TCRdb stores in-frame clones only, minus some. The data hold approximately 210,000 clones, with more than 70% observed a single time. The sample taken for sequencing was peripheral blood. These receptors were collected from a man aged 45 to 65 with active or convalescent COVID-19. CDR3s include the opening cysteine and the closing phenylalanine or tryptophan. The D gene is left open where the match is weak. Size is stated for part of the rows, as once, few or many counts, or as a class when the clone is expanded.

TRBV4-1,TRBJ2-7,-,once,CASSPGQSYEQYF,TGCGCCAGCAGCCCCGGACAGTCCTACGAGCAGTACTTC
TRBV3-1/TRBV3-2,TRBJ1-1,-,-,CASSPFPTGPSEAFF,TGTGCCAGCAGCCCGTTTCCCACAGGGCCCTCTGAAGCTTTCTTT
TRBV11-2,TRBJ1-4,TRBD1,-,CASSLGQGNEKLFF,TGTGCCAGCAGCTTAGGACAGGGGAATGAAAAACTGTTTTTT
TRBV4-1,TRBJ1-1,TRBD1,once,CASSQDPQGAATEAFF,TGCGCCAGCAGCCAAGATCCCCAGGGGGCGGCGACTGAAGCTTTCTTT
TRBV7-9,TRBJ2-3,-,-,CASSLGGRVGIDTQYF,TGTGCCAGCAGCTTAGGGGGCCGAGTAGGTATAGATACGCAGTATTTT
TRBV5-1,TRBJ2-7,-,-,CASSTLGTEQYF,TGCGCCAGCAGCACACTAGGTACGGAGCAGTACTTC
TRBV6-5,TRBJ1-4,-,once,CASGQGPRDEKLFF,TGTGCCAGCGGCCAGGGTCCACGGGATGAAAAACTGTTTTTT
TRBV6-2/TRBV6-3,TRBJ2-3,TRBD1,-,CASSFRDSSTDTQYF,TGTGCCAGCAGTTTCCGGGACAGCAGCACAGATACGCAGTATTTT
TRBV10-3,TRBJ2-3,-,-,CAISEPGQWGDTQYF,TGTGCCATCAGTGAGCCCGGACAGTGGGGAGATACGCAGTATTTT
TRBV18,TRBJ2-7,TRBD1,-,CASSPTTGGHEQYF,TGTGCCAGCTCACCTACGACAGGGGGCCACGAGCAGTACTTC
TRBV7-8,TRBJ1-1,-,-,CASSLAWFRGAEAFF,TGTGCCAGCAGCTTAGCGTGGTTCAGGGGCGCTGAAGCTTTCTTT
TRBV6-7,TRBJ2-5,-,many,CANRGERGRWETQYF,TGTGCCAACAGGGGAGAGCGGGGGCGGTGGGAGACCCAGTACTTC
TRBV2,TRBJ1-1,-,-,CASSDLGGKTEAFF,TGTGCCAGCAGCGACCTCGGGGGAAAGACTGAAGCTTTCTTT
TRBV30,TRBJ1-2,-,-,CACSVGSSYGYTF,TGTGCCTGTTCCGTCGGTAGTTCTTATGGCTACACCTTC
TRBV29-1,TRBJ1-1,-,-,CSVETGRSTEAFF,TGCAGCGTTGAAACAGGCCGGAGCACTGAAGCTTTCTTT
TRBV30,TRBJ2-7,TRBD1,-,CAWSPGQGPYEQYF,TGTGCCTGGAGTCCGGGACAGGGGCCCTACGAGCAGTACTTC
TRBV27,TRBJ1-4,TRBD1,-,CASSLYGGQGAVGREKLFF,TGTGCCAGCAGTTTATATGGGGGGCAGGGGGCGGTGGGACGAGAAAAACTGTTTTTT
TRBV3-1/TRBV3-2,TRBJ1-3,-,-,CASSQDAVQNTIYF,TGTGCCAGCAGCCAAGATGCGGTCCAGAACACCATATATTTT
TRBV15,TRBJ2-2,-,once,CATRRGTGELFF,TGTGCCACCAGGCGAGGCACCGGGGAGCTGTTTTTT
TRBV3-1/TRBV3-2,TRBJ2-1,-,-,CASSPSTRGLDEQFF,TGTGCCAGCAGCCCCTCGACAAGGGGGTTGGATGAGCAGTTCTTC
TRBV24-1,TRBJ1-5,-,-,CANVVSTGRCNQPQHF,TGTGCCAATGTGGTTTCCACTGGGCGTTGCAATCAGCCCCAGCATTTT
TRBV5-1,TRBJ1-1,TRBD1,many,CASGDRGNTEAFF,TGCGCCAGCGGGGACAGGGGAAACACTGAAGCTTTCTTT
TRBV11-2,TRBJ2-5,-,-,CASSLASGWETQYF,TGTGCCAGCAGCTTAGCTTCAGGGTGGGAGACCCAGTACTTC
TRBV6-5,TRBJ1-5,TRBD1,-,CASSYDRDQPQHF,TGTGCCAGCAGTTACGACAGGGACCAGCCCCAGCATTTT
TRBV19,TRBJ2-2,-,-,CASKAVVNTGELFF,TGTGCCAGTAAGGCGGTCGTGAACACCGGGGAGCTGTTTTTT
TRBV28,TRBJ2-7,TRBD1,-,CASNNGDRGYEQYF,TGTGCCAGCAACAACGGGGACAGGGGCTACGAGCAGTACTTC